This section outlines one TCR beta chain sequence together with its context. Its antigen is still unknown. This entry comes from a study of radiotherapy plus CTLA-4 blockade in lung cancer. In the study overall: There were objective responses in approximately 20% of patients, and around 31% had disease control. Whole-study results and caveats: Early blood T cell clone dynamics, with interferon-beta, were reported to best predict response. There was expansion of tumor-derived TCR clones in blood after radiotherapy plus ipilimumab.

Only in-frame clones appear in the TCRdb table, and some are missing; sequencing was by immunoSEQ multiplex PCR. This table has 50,000 to 70,000 clones, 77% appearing once. CDR1 and CDR2 (germline): SGHRS, YFSETQ. V shed 3 bases and J 8 bases; nucleotides not matched to a gene: 2. The CDR3 runs to 13 residues. The source material was peripheral blood, sampled from a patient treated with radiotherapy plus ipilimumab. This rearrangement joins TRBV5-1 to TRBJ1-6, with TRBD1 matching over 7 bases. The TCR comes from a human donor with non-small cell lung cancer who had a partial response to radiotherapy plus ipilimumab. The CDR3 DNA reads as TGCGCCAGCAGCTCAACAGGGGATTCACCCCTCCACTTT. Translation gives CASSSTGDSPLHF. Full variable domain (rest looked up from reference TRBV5-1 and TRBJ1-6): KAGVTQTPRYLIKTRGQQVTLSCSPISGHRSVSWYQQTPGQGLQFLFEYFSETQRNKGNFPGRFSGRQFSNSRSEMNVSTLELGDSALYLCASSSTGDSPLHFGNGTRLTVT.